The rows below give T cell receptor beta chains drawn from one sample of a study of glioma-infiltrating T cells. TCRdb independently ran MiXCR on the multiplex PCR reads; one entry per CDR3 protein. The sample records around 90,000 distinct CDR3 sequences, about 37% being singletons. The sample consisted of glioma tissue, nonneoplastic brain tissue, or PBMCs (not recorded which). The receptors derive from a human donor with low-grade glioma or glioblastoma, undergoing nonglioma brain surgery, or in good health (not recorded which). Both conserved end residues are part of each CDR3. Fields, in order: J gene, clone size, D gene, V gene, CDR3 DNA, CDR3 protein. D genes are given only for firm matches. Part of the rows lack a size; the others show once, few, many or a class for expanded clones.

TRBJ1-1,.,TRBD1,TRBV9,TGTGCCAGCAGCCCCAGCAGGGGGCTTTCTCCTGAAGATTTCTTT,CASSPSRGLSPEDFF
TRBJ2-1,many,TRBD2,TRBV5-1,TGCGCCAGCACCTCCGGACTAGCGGGGATAGAGCAGTTCTTC,CASTSGLAGIEQFF
TRBJ2-1,.,.,TRBV4-3,TGCGCCAGCAGCTTAAAAGTAATGAATGAGCAGTTCTTC,CASSLKVMNEQFF
TRBJ1-2,.,.,TRBV28,TGTGCCAGCAGTTTATCCCACCTAGTAGCTAACTATGGCCACACCTTC,CASSLSHLVANYGHTF
TRBJ2-7,once,.,TRBV6-2/TRBV6-3,TGTGCCAGCAGTTACTCCGACACTTGGTTCCAAGAGATCCAGTACTTC,CASSYSDTWFQEIQYF
TRBJ1-2,many,.,TRBV19,TGTGCCAGTAACAATAAAGGGACTAACTATGGCTACACCTTC,CASNNKGTNYGYTF
TRBJ2-7,many,.,TRBV18,TGTGCCAGCTCACCGACAGAGTACGAGCAGTACTTC,CASSPTEYEQYF
TRBJ2-7,.,TRBD1,TRBV10-3,TGTGCCATCAGCGGGACAGGGTCCGGCGAGCAGTACTTC,CAISGTGSGEQYF
TRBJ1-5,many,TRBD1,TRBV20-1,TGCAGTGCTTTAGACAGGGTTGGACAGCCCCAGCATTTT,CSALDRVGQPQHF
TRBJ1-2,many,.,TRBV24-1,TGTGCCACCAGTGGTTTTGACGAAGACTATGGCTACACCTTC,CATSGFDEDYGYTF
TRBJ2-5,many,.,TRBV5-4,TGTGCCAGCAGCTTAAGAGGGGGTTTGGGCGAGACCCAGTACTTC,CASSLRGGLGETQYF
TRBJ1-2,many,TRBD1,TRBV2,TGTGCCAGCAACTCCGACAGGGCTGCTGGCTACACCTTC,CASNSDRAAGYTF
TRBJ2-1,many,.,TRBV19,TGTGCCAGTCAGCTAGCGACGCGTGACAATGAGCAGTTCTTC,CASQLATRDNEQFF
TRBJ2-1,many,.,TRBV14,TGTGCCAGCAGCCTACGGGTCCAGTTCAGCTACAATGAGCAGTTCTTC,CASSLRVQFSYNEQFF
TRBJ1-1,.,.,TRBV10-3,TGCGCCATCAGTGAGTCGGACAAGAACACTGAAGCTTTCTTT,CAISESDKNTEAFF
TRBJ1-1,once,.,TRBV14,TGTGTTAGCAGCCATAAGCAGGGAGGCACTGAAGCTTTCTTT,CVSSHKQGGTEAFF
TRBJ2-1,many,.,TRBV6-1,TGTGCCAGCAACCCCGAGGGGGTCCCGGGCGGGGATGAGCAGTTCTTC,CASNPEGVPGGDEQFF
TRBJ2-1,many,.,TRBV6-1,TGTGCCAGCAGTTCCCAGGCAGCAAGGAATGAGCAGTTCTTC,CASSSQAARNEQFF
TRBJ1-5,many,TRBD1,TRBV20-1,TGCAGTTCAAGACAGGGATCCCAGCCCCAGCATTTT,CSSRQGSQPQHF
TRBJ2-3,.,TRBD2,TRBV7-2,TGTGCCAGCAGCCCGAGGAGCGGGAGGAGGGATACGCAGTATTTT,CASSPRSGRRDTQYF
TRBJ1-3,many,.,TRBV5-1,TGCGCCAGCAGCTTGGCCAGAGAGGGAAACACCATATATTTT,CASSLAREGNTIYF
TRBJ1-2,many,.,TRBV7-9,TGTGCCAGCAGCAGGGGACGGGAGAACTATGGCTACACCTTC,CASSRGRENYGYTF
TRBJ1-1,.,.,TRBV15,TGTGCCACCAGCAGTGAACACGGGCACACTGAAGCTTTCTTT,CATSSEHGHTEAFF
TRBJ2-1,many,.,TRBV7-9,TGTGCCAGCAGCCGGGGCAGGGGGGGCTACAATGAGCAGTTCTTC,CASSRGRGGYNEQFF
TRBJ2-7,.,.,TRBV28,TGTGCCAGCAGTTTAGGTACAGGGCGCGAGCAGTACTTC,CASSLGTGREQYF
TRBJ2-1,.,.,TRBV6-1,TGTGCCAGCAGTTTGGGACATGGGGCAACACGGTACAATGAGCAGTCCTTC,CASSLGHGATRYNEQSF
TRBJ1-1,.,.,TRBV4-1,TGCGCCAGCAGCCAAGCTCAGGGGCTTGGAGCTGAAGCTTTCTTT,CASSQAQGLGAEAFF
TRBJ2-1,many,TRBD2,TRBV6-1,TGTGCCAGCAGTGGACTAGCGGGAGGGGAGGAGTTCTTC,CASSGLAGGEEFF
TRBJ1-4,many,.,TRBV4-1,TGCGCCAGCAGCCAAGAGGGGGGAAAACTGTTTTTT,CASSQEGGKLFF
TRBJ2-3,.,.,TRBV20-1,TGCAGTGCTGATGGGGGCAAAAATACGCAGTATTTT,CSADGGKNTQYF
TRBJ2-1,many,.,TRBV9,TGTGCCAGCAGCGTAGGCCAGGGCCTTTGGAATGAGCAGTTCTTC,CASSVGQGLWNEQFF
TRBJ2-3,.,.,TRBV29-1,TGCAGCGTTGAACGCTCTGGGTTCGACACAGATACGCAGTATTTT,CSVERSGFDTDTQYF
TRBJ2-7,many,TRBD2,TRBV27,TGTGCCAGCAGAATAGCGGGAGCCGACGAGCAGTACTTC,CASRIAGADEQYF
TRBJ1-1,many,.,TRBV29-1,TGCAGCGTTGACGGGTTCACTGAAGCTTTCTTT,CSVDGFTEAFF
TRBJ1-1,.,.,TRBV20-1,TGCAGTGTTAGCAGGAGGGGAGCTTTCTTT,CSVSRRGAFF
TRBJ1-1,many,.,TRBV6-1,TGTGCCAGCACCCGGGGGGGGGGGACTGAAGCTTTCTTT,CASTRGGGTEAFF
TRBJ2-5,many,.,TRBV18,TGTGCCAGCTCACCACGACAGCAAGAGACCCAGTACTTC,CASSPRQQETQYF
TRBJ2-1,.,.,TRBV6-2/TRBV6-3,TGTGCCAGCAGGGGAAGCGGGAATGAGCAGTTCTTC,CASRGSGNEQFF
TRBJ2-1,many,.,TRBV28,TGTGCCAGCAGTTTAATTCCCACTTACAATGAGCAGTTCTTC,CASSLIPTYNEQFF
TRBJ2-1,many,.,TRBV28,TGTGCCAGCAGTTTATATGCCCCGGTCGGGGCGGGGTACAATGGGCAGTTCTTC,CASSLYAPVGAGYNGQFF
TRBJ1-6,many,.,TRBV20-1,TGCAGTGCTAGAACAATGGGGCCCTATAATTCACCCCTCCACTTT,CSARTMGPYNSPLHF
TRBJ2-7,many,TRBD1,TRBV6-1,TGTGCCAGCAGTGAAGCAGGGGGCGACCCCTACGAGCAGTACTTC,CASSEAGGDPYEQYF
TRBJ1-1,many,.,TRBV19,TGTGCCAGTAGTATCGAGGCAGCGAACACTGAAGCTTTCTTT,CASSIEAANTEAFF
TRBJ2-1,.,.,TRBV30,TGTGCCGCATACCTTTCGGCTTCCTACAATGAGCAGCTCTTC,CAAYLSASYNEQLF